What follows describes a single TCR beta chain. Extracted RNA was reverse transcribed, and the resulting cDNA served as sequencing template. Sequenced by immunoSEQ multiplex PCR; TCRdb stores in-frame clones only, minus some. Among a few hundred thousand clones listed, roughly two thirds were seen once. This sample stems from a study of CD8+ T cells in alopecia areata. Study overall: Treated patients were dosed with oral tofacitinib, taking 5 to 10 mg twice daily. Once tofacitinib had been taken for 6 to 18 months, 6 months off drug followed.

The germline CDR1 and CDR2 sequences are GTSNPN and SVGIG (reference sequence). The CDR3 runs 14 residues. With 3 bases removed from V and 7 bases from J, the gap between germline ends came to 13 bases. This clonotype originated in a human donor with alopecia areata. The V gene is TRBV30, the J gene TRBJ1-6; D call uncertain. Here the sequenced sample was CD4+ T cells sorted from blood, taken at week 0. This CDR3 is CAWRSRQSNSPLHF. CDR3 bases: TGTGCCTGGAGGTCGCGGCAGAGCAATTCACCCCTCCACTTT.